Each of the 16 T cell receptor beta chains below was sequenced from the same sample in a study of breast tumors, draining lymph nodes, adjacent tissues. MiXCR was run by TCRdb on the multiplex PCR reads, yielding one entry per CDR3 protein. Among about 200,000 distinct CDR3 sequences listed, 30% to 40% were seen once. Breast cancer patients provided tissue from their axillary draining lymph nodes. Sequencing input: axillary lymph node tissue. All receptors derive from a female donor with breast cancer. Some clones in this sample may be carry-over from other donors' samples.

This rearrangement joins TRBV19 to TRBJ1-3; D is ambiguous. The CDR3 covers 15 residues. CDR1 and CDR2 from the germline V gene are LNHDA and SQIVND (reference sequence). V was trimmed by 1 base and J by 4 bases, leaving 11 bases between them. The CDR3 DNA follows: TGTGCCAGTAGTATAGGTGGACTAGCGGGAAACACCATATATTTT. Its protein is CASSIGGLAGNTIYF.

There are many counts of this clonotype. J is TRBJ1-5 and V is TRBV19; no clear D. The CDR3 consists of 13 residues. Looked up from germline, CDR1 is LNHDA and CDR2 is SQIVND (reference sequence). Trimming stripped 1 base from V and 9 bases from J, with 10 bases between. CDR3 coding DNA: TGTGCCAGTAGTATAGGCAGTCTAACGCCCCAGCATTTT. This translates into CASSIGSLTPQHF.

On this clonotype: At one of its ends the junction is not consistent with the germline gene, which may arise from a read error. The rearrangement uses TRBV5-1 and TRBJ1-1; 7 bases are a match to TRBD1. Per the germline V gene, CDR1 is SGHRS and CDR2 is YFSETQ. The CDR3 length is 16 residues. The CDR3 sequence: CTSSLFPRDSNTEAFF. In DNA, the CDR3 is TGCACCAGCAGCTTGTTTCCCCGGGACAGTAACACTGAAGCTTTCTTT.

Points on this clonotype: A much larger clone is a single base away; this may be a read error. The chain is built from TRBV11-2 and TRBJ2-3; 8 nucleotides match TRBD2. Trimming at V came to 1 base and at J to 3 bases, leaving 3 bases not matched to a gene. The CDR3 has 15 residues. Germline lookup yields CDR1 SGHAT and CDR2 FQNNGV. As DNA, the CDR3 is TGTGCCAGCAGCTTAGGAGCGGGAGCGACAGATACGCAGTATTTT. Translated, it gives CASSLGAGATDTQYF. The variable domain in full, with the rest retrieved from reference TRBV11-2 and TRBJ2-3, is EAGVAQSPRYKIIEKRQSVAFWCNPISGHATLYWYQQILGQGPKLLIQFQNNGVVDDSQLPKDRFSAERLKGVDSTLKIQPAKLEDSAVYLCASSLGAGATDTQYFGPGTRLTVL.

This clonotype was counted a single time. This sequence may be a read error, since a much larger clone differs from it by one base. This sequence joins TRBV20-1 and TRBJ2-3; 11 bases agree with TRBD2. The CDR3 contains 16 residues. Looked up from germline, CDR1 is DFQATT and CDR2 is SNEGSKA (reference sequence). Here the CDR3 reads CNAFLAGGRRTDTQYF. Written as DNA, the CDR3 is TGCAATGCTTTCTTAGCGGGAGGGCGGAGAACAGATACGCAGTATTTT.

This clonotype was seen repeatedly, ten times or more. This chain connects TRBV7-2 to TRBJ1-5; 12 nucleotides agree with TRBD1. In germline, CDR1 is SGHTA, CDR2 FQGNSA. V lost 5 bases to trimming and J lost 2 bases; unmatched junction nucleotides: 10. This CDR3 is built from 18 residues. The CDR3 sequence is CASSPMGQGAVGNQPQHF. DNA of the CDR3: TGTGCCAGCAGCCCGATGGGACAGGGGGCCGTAGGCAATCAGCCCCAGCATTTT.

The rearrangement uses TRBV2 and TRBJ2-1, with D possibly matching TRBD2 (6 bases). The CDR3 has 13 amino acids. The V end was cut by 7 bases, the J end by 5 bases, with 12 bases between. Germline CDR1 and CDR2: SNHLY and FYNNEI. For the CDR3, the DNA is TGTGCCAGCAACCGGGAGTATAACAATGAGCAGTTCTTC. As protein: CASNREYNNEQFF.

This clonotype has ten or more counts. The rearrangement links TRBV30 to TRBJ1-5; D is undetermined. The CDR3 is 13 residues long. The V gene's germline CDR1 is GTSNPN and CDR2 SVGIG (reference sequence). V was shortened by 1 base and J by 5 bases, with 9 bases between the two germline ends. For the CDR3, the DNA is TGTGCCTGGAGTGGGGCACTTTATCAGCCCCAGCATTTT. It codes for CAWSGALYQPQHF.

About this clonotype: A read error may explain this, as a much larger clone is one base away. The CDR3 region has the DNA TGTGCCGGCAGTTCGGGCGGGGGTGAAAACATTCAGTACTTC. Translation: CAGSSGGGENIQYF. The chain is built from TRBV2 and TRBJ2-4; 7 bases line up with TRBD2. Germline V gives CDR1 SNHLY, CDR2 FYNNEI. The CDR3 loop spans 14 amino acids.

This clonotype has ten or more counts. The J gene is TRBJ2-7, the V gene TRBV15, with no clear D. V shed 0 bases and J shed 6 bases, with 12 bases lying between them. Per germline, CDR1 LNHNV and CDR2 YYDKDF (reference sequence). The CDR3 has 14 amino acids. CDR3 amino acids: CATSRDEVVGEQYF. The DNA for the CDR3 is TGTGCCACCAGCAGAGATGAAGTGGTGGGCGAGCAGTACTTC.

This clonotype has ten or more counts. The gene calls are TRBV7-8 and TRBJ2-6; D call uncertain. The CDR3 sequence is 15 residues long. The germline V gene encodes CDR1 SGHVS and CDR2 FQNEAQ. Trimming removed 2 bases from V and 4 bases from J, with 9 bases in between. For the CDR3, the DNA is TGTGCCAGCAGCTTATCGGGCGCGGGGGCCAACGTCCTGACTTTC. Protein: CASSLSGAGANVLTF.

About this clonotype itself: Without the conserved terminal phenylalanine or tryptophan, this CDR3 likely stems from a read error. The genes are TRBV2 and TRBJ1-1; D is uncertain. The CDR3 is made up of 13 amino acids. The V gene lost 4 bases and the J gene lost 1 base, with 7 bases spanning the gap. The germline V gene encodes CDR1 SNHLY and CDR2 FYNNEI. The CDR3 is CASSGDGNTEAFL. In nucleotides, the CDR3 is TGTGCCAGCAGTGGTGACGGGAACACTGAAGCTTTCCTT.

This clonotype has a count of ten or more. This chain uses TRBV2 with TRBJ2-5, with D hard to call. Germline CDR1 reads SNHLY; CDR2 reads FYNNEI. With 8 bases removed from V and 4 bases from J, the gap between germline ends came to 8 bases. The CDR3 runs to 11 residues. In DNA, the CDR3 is TGTGCCAGCTGTCTTACAGAGACCCAGTACTTC. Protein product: CASCLTETQYF.

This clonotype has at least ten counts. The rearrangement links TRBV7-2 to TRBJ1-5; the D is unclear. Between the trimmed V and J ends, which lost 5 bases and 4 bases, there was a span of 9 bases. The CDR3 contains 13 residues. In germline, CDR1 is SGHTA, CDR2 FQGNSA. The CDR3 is CASSVGLNQPQHF. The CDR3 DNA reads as TGTGCCAGCAGCGTGGGATTAAATCAGCCCCAGCATTTT.

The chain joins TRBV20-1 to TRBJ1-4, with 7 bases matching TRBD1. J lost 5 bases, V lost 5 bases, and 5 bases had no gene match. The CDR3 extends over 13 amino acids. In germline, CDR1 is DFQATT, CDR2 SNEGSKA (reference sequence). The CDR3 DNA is TGCAGTGCTCCCGGGACAGCCAATGAAAAACTGTTTTTT. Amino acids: CSAPGTANEKLFF.

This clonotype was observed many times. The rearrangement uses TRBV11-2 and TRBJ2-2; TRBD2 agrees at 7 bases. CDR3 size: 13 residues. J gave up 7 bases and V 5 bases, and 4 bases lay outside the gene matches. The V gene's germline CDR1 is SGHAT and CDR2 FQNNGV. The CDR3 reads CASSRLALGELFF. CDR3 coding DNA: TGTGCCAGCAGCAGACTAGCCCTCGGGGAGCTGTTTTTT.